A single sample gave rise to the 8 T cell receptor beta chains below, sequenced in a study of T-cell reconstitution after alpha-beta-depleted transplantation in children. Unique molecular identifiers featured in how the TCRbeta library was prepared. TCRdb redid the calling of the PCR reads with MiXCR, one entry per CDR3 protein. The table records 250,000 to 400,000 distinct CDR3 sequences, 23% of them present only once. The sample consisted of PBMCs, mostly from graft donor cells, taken 180 days after TCRalphabeta/CD19-depleted stem cell transplant. These receptors were obtained from a male patient between 5 and 17 years old who had a stem cell transplant for acute lymphoblastic leukemia, so the T cells may come from the graft donor.

In its sample, this clonotype was seen a few times. J is TRBJ2-2 and V is TRBV7-6, with 11 bases that match TRBD1. CDR1 is SGHVS and CDR2 is FNYEAQ in the germline V gene. This CDR3 contains 17 residues. Losses at the gene ends were 5 bases for V and 2 bases for J; bases not matched to a gene: 7. This CDR3 reads CASSRTGGATNTGELFF. The CDR3 region has the DNA TGTGCCAGCAGCAGGACAGGGGGCGCGACAAACACCGGGGAGCTGTTTTTT.

The genes are TRBV28 and TRBJ1-2; D unresolved. Germline CDR1 and CDR2: MDHEN and SYDVKM. The V gene lost 2 bases and the J gene lost 4 bases, with 8 bases spanning the gap. CDR3 length equals 13 residues. This CDR3 reads CASSLGRVYGYTF. DNA for the CDR3: TGTGCCAGCAGTTTAGGGCGGGTCTATGGCTACACCTTC.

This clonotype showed up just a few times. This chain connects TRBV5-1 to TRBJ1-2; D is possibly TRBD1 (5 bases). The germline V and J ends were trimmed by 0 bases and 7 bases, with 13 bases remaining between them. The CDR3 has 14 residues. From germline, CDR1 is SGHRS and CDR2 YFSETQ. The DNA of the CDR3 is TGCGCCAGCAGCTTGGGTCAGGGCAGACCTGGCTACACCTTC. It encodes CASSLGQGRPGYTF.

V usage is TRBV20-1 and J usage is TRBJ2-7, with 7 bases aligning to TRBD2. CDR1 DFQATT and CDR2 SNEGSKA come from the germline V gene (reference sequence). V trimming: 1 base; J trimming: 5 bases; junction bases outside the gene matches: 8. This CDR3 has 14 residues. The DNA of the CDR3 is TGCAGTGCTAGAGTGCTAGCGGTTCGGGACGAGCAGTACTTC. As protein: CSARVLAVRDEQYF.

This chain connects TRBV11-1 to TRBJ2-7; 9 bases align to TRBD2. V lost 4 bases and J lost 3; bases outside the gene matches: 4. The length of the CDR3 is 14 residues. CDR1 and CDR2 from the germline V gene are SGHAT and FQDESV (reference sequence). The CDR3 loop is CASSSGLALYEQYF. The CDR3 coding sequence is TGTGCCAGCAGCTCGGGACTAGCTCTCTACGAGCAGTACTTC.

This clonotype was observed at least ten times. The V call is TRBV5-1, the J call TRBJ1-1; possible D gene TRBD1, 6 bases. Germline assignment: CDR1 SGHRS and CDR2 YFSETQ. V was pared by 7 bases and J by 0 bases, with 16 bases between. The CDR3 totals 15 residues. The CDR3: CASESGAALNTEAFF. CDR3 DNA sequence: TGCGCCAGCGAATCAGGGGCCGCCTTGAACACTGAAGCTTTCTTT.

The chain is built from TRBV9 and TRBJ1-2; possible D gene TRBD1, 5 bases. Germline V gene lookup returns CDR1 SGDLS and CDR2 YYNGEE. CDR3 length: 12 residues. V lost 3 bases and J 8 bases, leaving 11 bases between the germline ends. This CDR3 reads CASSAGSGGYTF. The CDR3, as DNA: TGTGCCAGCAGCGCAGGATCAGGGGGCTACACCTTC. Variable domain in full (rest from reference TRBV9 and TRBJ1-2): DSGVTQTPKHLITATGQRVTLRCSPRSGDLSVYWYQQSLDQGLQFLIQYYNGEERAKGNILERFSAQQFPDLHSELNLSSLELGDSALYFCASSAGSGGYTFGSGTRLTVV.

CDR3 region: CATSAIAGATDTQYF. The DNA of the CDR3 is TGTGCCACCAGTGCCATAGCGGGAGCCACAGATACGCAGTATTTT. The chain has TRBV24-1 and TRBJ2-3; 9 bases line up with TRBD2. Per germline, CDR1 KGHDR and CDR2 SFDVKD. V was pared by 5 bases and J by 2 bases, with 4 bases of the junction left unmatched. The CDR3 has 15 amino acids.